The 30 T cell receptor beta chains in this list originate from one sample, sequenced in a study of T cell responses to AZD1222 COVID-19 vaccine. Repertoires were generated with immunoSEQ multiplex PCR, while TCRdb's copy carries only in-frame clones and drops some. Of some 84,000 clones detected, around nine tenths appear once; the ten largest clones hold around a tenth. The sequences come from peripheral blood, collected 28 days after the second AZD1222 dose. These receptors came from an adult who received the AZD1222 COVID-19 vaccine.

The genes are TRBV3-1 (or the pseudogene TRBV3-2) and TRBJ2-3, with TRBD1 as a possible D gene (5 bases). The germline gives CDR1 LGHDT, CDR2 YNNKEL (reference sequence). This CDR3 spans 16 amino acids. The V end was cut by 0 bases, the J end by 0 bases, with 10 bases between. DNA of the CDR3: TGTGCCAGCAGCCAAGACACAGGTCCTAGCACAGATACGCAGTATTTT. Amino acid sequence: CASSQDTGPSTDTQYF.

The rearrangement uses TRBV18 and TRBJ1-5; D may be TRBD1 (5 bases). This CDR3 contains 13 residues. V lost 5 bases and J 5 bases, leaving 10 bases between the germline ends. Looked up from germline, CDR1 is KGHSH and CDR2 is LQKENI. The CDR3 bases are TGTGCCAGCTCAACGGAGGGGTATCAGCCCCAGCATTTT. Amino acid sequence: CASSTEGYQPQHF. Drawing the rest from reference TRBV18 and TRBJ1-5, the complete variable domain is NAGVMQNPRHLVRRRGQEARLRCSPMKGHSHVYWYRQLPEEGLKFMVYLQKENIIDESGMPKERFSAEFPKEGPSILRIQQVVRGDSAAYFCASSTEGYQPQHFGDGTRLSIL.

The DNA of the CDR3 is TGCGCCAGCAGCCAAGTGGGACTCCGTCACGAGCAGTACTTC. This encodes CASSQVGLRHEQYF. The chain has TRBV4-3 and TRBJ2-7; D might be TRBD2 (6 bases). The CDR3 has 14 residues. The ends were cut back, 1 base at V and 5 bases at J, with 12 bases in the middle. CDR1 is LGHNA and CDR2 is YSLEER in the germline V gene.

This chain joins TRBV7-9 and TRBJ2-7; D might be TRBD1 or TRBD2, each matching 5 bases. The germline V and J ends were trimmed by 5 bases and 1 base, with 12 bases remaining between them. The CDR3 is 14 amino acids. Germline V gene data show CDR1 as SEHNR and CDR2 as FQNEAQ (reference sequence). The CDR3 sequence: CASSNGDQSYEQYF. The CDR3, as DNA: TGTGCCAGCAGCAATGGGGACCAATCCTACGAGCAGTACTTC.

The rearrangement links TRBV4-1 to TRBJ1-1, with D perhaps matching TRBD1 (5 bases). Germline CDR1 is MGHRA and CDR2 is YSYEKL. The CDR3 totals 14 residues. V lost 2 bases and J lost 0, with 7 bases in between. Here the CDR3 reads CASSQSTVNTEAFF. The CDR3 nucleotides are TGCGCCAGCAGCCAATCGACAGTGAACACTGAAGCTTTCTTT.

V usage is TRBV5-5 and J usage is TRBJ2-2, with 7 bases identical to TRBD2. Unmatched junction bases numbered 8, after V lost 1 base and J lost 5 bases. The CDR3 loop spans 16 amino acids. Germline V lookup: CDR1 SGHKS, CDR2 YYEKEE (reference sequence). This CDR3 reads CASSLLPGRETGELFF. DNA for the CDR3: TGTGCCAGCAGCTTGTTGCCAGGGAGGGAAACCGGGGAGCTGTTTTTT.

This chain uses TRBV6-5 with TRBJ2-7; 9 bases map to TRBD1. CDR1 is MNHEY, CDR2 SVGAGI, per germline. V was pared by 7 bases and J by 2 bases, with 9 bases of the junction left unmatched. CDR3 length: 15 residues. DNA of the CDR3: TGTGCCAGCACCCAGTTAGGGACAGGGACCTACGAGCAGTACTTC. The encoded protein is CASTQLGTGTYEQYF.

This chain connects TRBV30 to TRBJ2-1; D uncertain. Trimming took off 4 bases at V and 4 bases at J, with 5 bases between the two ends. The CDR3 runs to 11 residues. Per the germline V gene, CDR1 is GTSNPN and CDR2 is SVGIG (reference sequence). CDR3: CAWMGYNEQFF. CDR3 bases: TGTGCCTGGATGGGTTACAATGAGCAGTTCTTC.

The chain combines TRBV5-5 with TRBJ1-4, with D tentatively TRBD1 (6 bases). V lost 0 bases and J 2 bases, leaving 14 bases between the germline ends. There are 17 residues in the CDR3. The V gene's germline CDR1 is SGHKS and CDR2 YYEKEE (reference sequence). DNA of the CDR3: TGTGCCAGCAGCTTGGCCGGCGGGGGCGTCACTAATGAAAAACTGTTTTTT. Translating it yields CASSLAGGGVTNEKLFF.

The gene calls are TRBV29-1 and TRBJ2-7; D possibly corresponds to TRBD1 (6 bases). The germline gives CDR1 SQVTM, CDR2 ANQGSEA. The CDR3 contains 14 residues. The CDR3 protein is CRGALRPNSYEQYF. The CDR3 nucleotides are TGCAGGGGGGCTTTAAGGCCCAACTCCTACGAGCAGTACTTC.

V is TRBV9 and J is TRBJ1-1; D remains unclear. The V end lost 0 bases, the J end lost 0 bases, and 9 bases lay between the germline ends. Germline CDR1 and CDR2: SGDLS and YYNGEE. This CDR3 contains 15 residues. The CDR3 DNA follows: TGTGCCAGCAGCGTAGAAGGAGTACTGAACACTGAAGCTTTCTTT. Its translation: CASSVEGVLNTEAFF.

The sample holds one count of this clone. The CDR3 is CASSHTLGPGTEAFF. The CDR3 nucleotides are TGTGCCAGCAGCCACACCCTGGGGCCGGGGACTGAAGCTTTCTTT. The gene calls are TRBV4-2 and TRBJ1-1; the D gene is possibly TRBD1 (5 bases). Germline CDR1 reads LGHNA; CDR2 reads YNFKEQ. The CDR3 is 15 amino acids. V shed 3 bases and J shed 5 bases, with 16 bases lying between them.

V and J are TRBV27 and TRBJ1-1; TRBD1 agrees at 7 bases. CDR1 is MNHEY, CDR2 SMNVEV, per germline (reference sequence). The CDR3 length is 15 residues. Trimming removed 3 bases from V and 2 bases from J; junction bases left unmatched: 6. The CDR3 reads CASSFSGQTNTEAFF. The CDR3 DNA is TGTGCCAGCAGTTTCTCGGGACAGACAAACACTGAAGCTTTCTTT.

CDR3 amino acids: CASSPQGAKQYF. The CDR3 region has the DNA TGTGCCAGCAGCCCTCAGGGGGCCAAGCAGTACTTC. This chain uses TRBV7-8 with TRBJ2-7; 8 bases agree with TRBD1. V lost 5 bases, J lost 8 bases, and 5 bases stayed unmatched. This CDR3 is 12 amino acids long. Germline V gives CDR1 SGHVS, CDR2 FQNEAQ.

This chain joins TRBV24-1 and TRBJ2-5; 12 bases are shared with TRBD1. The J segment lost 5 bases and the V segment lost 2 bases, leaving 8 bases of the junction unmatched. Germline V lookup: CDR1 KGHDR, CDR2 SFDVKD. The length of the CDR3 is 17 residues. In DNA form, the CDR3 reads TGTGCCACCAGTGATTCCCCCGGGACAGGGGGCTGGGAGACCCAGTACTTC. Translation gives CATSDSPGTGGWETQYF.

The chain links TRBV5-1 to TRBJ2-2; D might be TRBD2 (7 bases). In germline, CDR1 is SGHRS, CDR2 YFSETQ. The CDR3 runs to 13 residues. Trimming took off 7 bases at V and 6 bases at J, with 13 bases between the two ends. The CDR3: CASGGALSGELFF. CDR3 nucleotide sequence: TGCGCCAGCGGGGGGGCGTTGTCCGGGGAGCTGTTTTTT.

The chain is built from TRBV6-2 or TRBV6-3 and TRBJ1-2, with 8 positions matching TRBD1. The V gene's germline CDR1 is MNHEY and CDR2 SVGEGT. This CDR3 spans 16 amino acids. V shed 5 bases and J 0 bases; nucleotides not matched to a gene: 8. CDR3: CASSRWTGSSNYGYTF. Written as DNA, the CDR3 is TGTGCCAGCAGTCGTTGGACAGGGTCCTCTAACTATGGCTACACCTTC.

This chain joins TRBV7-2 and TRBJ2-6; D not certain. This CDR3 has 15 amino acids. The germline CDR1 and CDR2 sequences are SGHTA and FQGNSA. Trimming took off 2 bases at V and 0 bases at J, with 5 bases between the two ends. The CDR3 DNA is TGTGCCAGCAGCTTACTTGGCTCTGGGGCCAACGTCCTGACTTTC. Translation: CASSLLGSGANVLTF. Full variable domain (missing parts from reference TRBV7-2 and TRBJ2-6): GAGVSQSPSNKVTEKGKDVELRCDPISGHTALYWYRQSLGQGLEFLIYFQGNSAPDKSGLPSDRFSAERTGGSVSTLTIQRTQQEDSAVYLCASSLLGSGANVLTFGAGSRLTVL.

The V call is TRBV11-2, the J call TRBJ2-7; D is uncertain. The CDR3 consists of 14 residues. V was clipped by 1 base and J by 2 bases, with 9 bases between them. Germline V gene lookup returns CDR1 SGHAT and CDR2 FQNNGV. The CDR3, as DNA: TGTGCCAGCAGCTTAGCCAGGCGAGCCTACGAGCAGTACTTC. Encoded protein: CASSLARRAYEQYF.

V and J are TRBV19 and TRBJ1-5; D gene uncertain. Per the germline V gene, CDR1 is LNHDA and CDR2 is SQIVND (reference sequence). CDR3 length equals 13 residues. V lost 1 base to trimming and J lost 7 bases, with 8 bases between them. CDR3 sequence reads: CASSIGERQPQHF. DNA of the CDR3: TGTGCCAGTAGTATAGGTGAGAGGCAGCCCCAGCATTTT. Drawing the rest from reference TRBV19 and TRBJ1-5, the complete variable domain is DGGITQSPKYLFRKEGQNVTLSCEQNLNHDAMYWYRQDPGQGLRLIYYSQIVNDFQKGDIAEGYSVSREKKESFPLTVTSAQKNPTAFYLCASSIGERQPQHFGDGTRLSIL.

This chain joins TRBV18 and TRBJ2-1; D possibly corresponds to TRBD1 (6 bases). Trimming left V 3 bases short and J 6 bases short, with 15 bases between. Germline V CDR1 and CDR2: KGHSH, LQKENI. The CDR3 spans 15 residues. CDR3 nucleotide sequence: TGTGCCAGCTCACCTCCCGCCGGGACAAGCAATGAGCAGTTCTTC. Translating gives CASSPPAGTSNEQFF.

This clone was counted between two and nine times. The chain recombines TRBV7-9 with TRBJ1-2; D uncertain. The CDR3 is 12 amino acids. Germline assignment: CDR1 SEHNR and CDR2 FQNEAQ (reference sequence). V lost 2 bases to trimming and J lost 5 bases, with 6 bases between them. The CDR3 protein is CASSLQEYGYTF. The DNA of the CDR3 is TGTGCCAGCAGCTTACAAGAATATGGCTACACCTTC.

The rearrangement joins TRBV4-1 to TRBJ2-7; possibly TRBD2 for D (5 bases). The CDR3 has 16 amino acids. V was clipped by 0 bases and J by 3 bases, with 15 bases between them. Germline V gives CDR1 MGHRA, CDR2 YSYEKL. CDR3 loop: CASSQDPGDGLYEQYF. CDR3 bases: TGCGCCAGCAGCCAAGATCCCGGCGACGGACTCTACGAGCAGTACTTC.

V usage is TRBV24-1 and J usage is TRBJ2-3; D gene ambiguous. The CDR3 totals 16 residues. V was cut by 3 bases and J by 4 bases, with 16 bases left in between. Germline V lookup: CDR1 KGHDR, CDR2 SFDVKD. CDR3 residues: CATSDGWGNRADTQYF. CDR3 coding DNA: TGTGCCACCAGTGATGGGTGGGGAAATAGGGCAGATACGCAGTATTTT.

The J gene is TRBJ1-2, the V gene TRBV7-2; TRBD1 agrees at 8 bases. The CDR3 runs 14 residues. The V gene end was trimmed by 3 bases and the J gene end by 8 bases; junction bases not matched to a gene: 8. Germline V CDR1 and CDR2: SGHTA, FQGNSA. This chain's CDR3 is CASSFGQGLGGYTF. The CDR3 region has the DNA TGTGCCAGCAGCTTCGGACAGGGACTAGGGGGCTACACCTTC.

The rearrangement links TRBV5-8 to TRBJ2-3; 10 bases match TRBD2. CDR1 and CDR2 from the germline V gene are SGHTS and YDEGEE. V shed 5 bases and J 5 bases; nucleotides not matched to a gene: 8. The CDR3 is made up of 15 amino acids. CDR3 nucleotides: TGTGCCAGCAGGCTAGCGGGGGCCCGTTTAGATACGCAGTATTTT. Its protein is CASRLAGARLDTQYF. The whole variable domain, filled in from reference TRBV5-8 and TRBJ2-3, reads EAGVTQSPTHLIKTRGQQATLRCSPISGHTSVYWYQQALGLGLQFLLWYDEGEERNRGNFPPRFSGRQFPNYSSELNVNALELEDSALYLCASRLAGARLDTQYFGPGTRLTVL.

The rearrangement links TRBV18 to TRBJ2-3; 8 bases are shared with TRBD1. Germline V gives CDR1 KGHSH, CDR2 LQKENI. This CDR3 has 16 amino acids. V dropped 0 bases and J dropped 8; count of bases not matched to a gene: 10. Here the CDR3 reads CASSPPDRVAAGTQYF. CDR3 nucleotide sequence: TGTGCCAGCTCACCACCGGACAGGGTCGCTGCGGGTACGCAGTATTTT.

This rearrangement joins TRBV15 to TRBJ2-2, with TRBD2 as a possible D gene (6 bases). Germline values: CDR1 LNHNV, CDR2 YYDKDF (reference sequence). The CDR3 totals 16 residues. Trimming cost V 1 base and J 0 bases, with 9 bases left between them. CDR3 bases: TGTGCCACCAGCAGAGGTTGGGGGGCGAACACCGGGGAGCTGTTTTTT. Its protein is CATSRGWGANTGELFF.

The V and J genes are TRBV9 and TRBJ1-4; 8 bases agree with TRBD1. J lost 7 bases, V lost 4 bases, and 3 bases had no gene match. Germline loops: CDR1 SGDLS, CDR2 YYNGEE. The CDR3 extends over 13 amino acids. CDR3 coding DNA: TGTGCCAGCAGCCCCGGGACAGGTGAAAAACTGTTTTTT. This gives the protein CASSPGTGEKLFF.

This clone was seen a handful of times. The chain couples TRBV3-1 (or the pseudogene TRBV3-2) to TRBJ2-5; 7 bases map to TRBD2. CDR1 and CDR2 from the germline V gene are LGHDT and YNNKEL (reference sequence). V gave up 7 bases and J gave up 5 bases; unmatched junction bases: 16. The length of the CDR3 is 16 residues. CDR3 nucleotides: TGTGCCAGCACCCACACTCGGGACTACCCAGCGGAGACCCAGTACTTC. Encoded protein: CASTHTRDYPAETQYF.